What follows is one TCR beta chain and its context. Its antigen is currently unknown. Measured with immunoSEQ multiplex PCR; TCRdb has only the in-frame clones, and not every one. The data hold 120,000 to 150,000 clones, with approximately 94% observed a single time. The data were taken from a study of T cell responses to AZD1222 COVID-19 vaccine. Study-level results: Baseline serostatus was positive in only a handful of AZD1222 recipients. Mostly white British, mostly female donors; authors suggested clonal diversity may be underestimated.

Per the germline V gene, CDR1 is SNHLY and CDR2 is FYNNEI. CDR3 length: 14 amino acids. The V and J ends lost 4 bases and 3 bases respectively, with 12 bases between them. V gene TRBV2 combines with J gene TRBJ1-2, with D possibly being TRBD1 (6 bases). The input for sequencing was peripheral blood, taken on day 0 of AZD1222 vaccination. The sequence was obtained from an adult in good health. In nucleotides, the CDR3 is TGTGCCAGCAGTGTGGGGGGGCTTTACTATGGCTACACCTTC. Amino acid sequence: CASSVGGLYYGYTF. The whole variable domain, remainder taken from reference TRBV2 and TRBJ1-2, is EPEVTQTPSHQVTQMGQEVILRCVPISNHLYFYWYRQILGQKVEFLVSFYNNEISEKSEIFDDQFSVERPDGSNFTLKIRSTKLEDSAMYFCASSVGGLYYGYTFGSGTRLTVV.